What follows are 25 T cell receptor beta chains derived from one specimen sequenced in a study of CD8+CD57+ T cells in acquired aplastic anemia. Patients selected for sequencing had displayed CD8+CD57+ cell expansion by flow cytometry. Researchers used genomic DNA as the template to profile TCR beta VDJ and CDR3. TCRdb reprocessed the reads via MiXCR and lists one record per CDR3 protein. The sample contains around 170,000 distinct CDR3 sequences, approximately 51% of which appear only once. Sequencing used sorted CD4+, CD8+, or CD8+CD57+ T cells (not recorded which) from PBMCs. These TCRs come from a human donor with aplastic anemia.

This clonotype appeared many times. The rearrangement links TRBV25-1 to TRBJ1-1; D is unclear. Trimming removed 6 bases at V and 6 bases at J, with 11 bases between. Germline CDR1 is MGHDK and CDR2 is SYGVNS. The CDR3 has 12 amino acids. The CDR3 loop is CASRSTRAEAFF. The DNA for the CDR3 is TGTGCCAGCAGGTCAACTCGTGCTGAAGCTTTCTTT.

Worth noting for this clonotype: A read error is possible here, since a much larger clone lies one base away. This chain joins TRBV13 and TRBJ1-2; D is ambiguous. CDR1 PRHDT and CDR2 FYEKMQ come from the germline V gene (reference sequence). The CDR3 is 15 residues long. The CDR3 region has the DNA TGTGCCAGCAGCTTAGGAGGTAAGGGAAGCTATGGCTACATCTTC. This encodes CASSLGGKGSYGYIF. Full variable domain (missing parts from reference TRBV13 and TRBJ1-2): AAGVIQSPRHLIKEKRETATLKCYPIPRHDTVYWYQQGPGQDPQFLISFYEKMQSDKGSIPDRFSAQQFSDYHSELNMSSLELGDSALYFCASSLGGKGSYGYIFGSGTRLTVV.

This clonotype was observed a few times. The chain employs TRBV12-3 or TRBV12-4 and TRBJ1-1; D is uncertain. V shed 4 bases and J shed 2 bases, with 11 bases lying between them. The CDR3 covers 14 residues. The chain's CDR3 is CASSSPPVNTEAFF. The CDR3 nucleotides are TGTGCCAGCAGTTCCCCCCCGGTAAACACTGAAGCTTTCTTT.

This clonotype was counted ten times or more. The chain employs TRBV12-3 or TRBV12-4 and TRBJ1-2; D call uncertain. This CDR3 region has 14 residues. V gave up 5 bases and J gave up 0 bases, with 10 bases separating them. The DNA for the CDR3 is TGTGCCAGCAGTCCCCGTAGAACTAACTATGGCTACACCTTC. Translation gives CASSPRRTNYGYTF.

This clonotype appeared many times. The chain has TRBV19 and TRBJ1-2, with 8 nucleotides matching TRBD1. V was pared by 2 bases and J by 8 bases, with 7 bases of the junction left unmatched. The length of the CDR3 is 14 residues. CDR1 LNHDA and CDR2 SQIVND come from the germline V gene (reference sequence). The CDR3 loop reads CASSISAGGGGYTF. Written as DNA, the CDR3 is TGTGCCAGTAGTATATCGGCAGGGGGCGGGGGCTACACCTTC. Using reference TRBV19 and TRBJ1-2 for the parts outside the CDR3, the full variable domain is DGGITQSPKYLFRKEGQNVTLSCEQNLNHDAMYWYRQDPGQGLRLIYYSQIVNDFQKGDIAEGYSVSREKKESFPLTVTSAQKNPTAFYLCASSISAGGGGYTFGSGTRLTVV.

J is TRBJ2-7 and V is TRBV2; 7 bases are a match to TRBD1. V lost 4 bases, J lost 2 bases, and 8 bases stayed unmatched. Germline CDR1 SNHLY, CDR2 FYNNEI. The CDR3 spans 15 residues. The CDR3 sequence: CASSAVRDRAYEQYF. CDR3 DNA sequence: TGTGCCAGCAGTGCCGTCCGGGACAGAGCCTACGAGCAGTACTTC.

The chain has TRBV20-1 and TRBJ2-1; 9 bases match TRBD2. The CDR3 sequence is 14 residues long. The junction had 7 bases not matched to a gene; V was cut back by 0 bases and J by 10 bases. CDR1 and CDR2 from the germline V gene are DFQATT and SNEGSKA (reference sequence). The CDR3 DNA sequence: TGCAGTGCTAGAGACGCGGGACTAGCAAGAGAGCAGTTCTTC. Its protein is CSARDAGLAREQFF.

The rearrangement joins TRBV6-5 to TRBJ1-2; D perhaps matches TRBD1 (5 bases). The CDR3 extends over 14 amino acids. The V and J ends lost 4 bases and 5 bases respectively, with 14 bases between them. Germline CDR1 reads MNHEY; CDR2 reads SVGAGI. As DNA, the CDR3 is TGTGCCAGCAGTTCGGGACTCGGAGGGTATGGCTACACCTTC. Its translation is CASSSGLGGYGYTF.

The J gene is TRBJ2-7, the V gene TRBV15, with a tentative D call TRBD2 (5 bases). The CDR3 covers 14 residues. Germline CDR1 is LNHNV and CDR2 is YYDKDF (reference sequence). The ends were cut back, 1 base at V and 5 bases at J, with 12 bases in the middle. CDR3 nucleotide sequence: TGTGCCACCAGCAGAGGAGTGAGGGCGGACGAGCAGTACTTC. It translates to CATSRGVRADEQYF.

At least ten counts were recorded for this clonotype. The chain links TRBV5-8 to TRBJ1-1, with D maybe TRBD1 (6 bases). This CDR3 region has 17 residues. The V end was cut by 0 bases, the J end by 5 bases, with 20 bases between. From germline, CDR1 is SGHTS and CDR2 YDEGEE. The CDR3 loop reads CASSLAPGHAAGTEAFF. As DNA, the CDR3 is TGTGCCAGCAGCTTGGCCCCGGGACACGCAGCGGGAACTGAAGCTTTCTTT. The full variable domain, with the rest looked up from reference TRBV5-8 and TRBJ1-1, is EAGVTQSPTHLIKTRGQQATLRCSPISGHTSVYWYQQALGLGLQFLLWYDEGEERNRGNFPPRFSGRQFPNYSSELNVNALELEDSALYLCASSLAPGHAAGTEAFFGQGTRLTVV.

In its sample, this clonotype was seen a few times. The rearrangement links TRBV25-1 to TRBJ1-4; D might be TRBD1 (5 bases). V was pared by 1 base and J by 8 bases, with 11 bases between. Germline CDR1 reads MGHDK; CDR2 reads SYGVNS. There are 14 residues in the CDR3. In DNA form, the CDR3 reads TGTGCCAGCAGTGAATCGGGACGGAACGAAAAACTGTTTTTT. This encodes CASSESGRNEKLFF.

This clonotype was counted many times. The CDR3: CSAIVGANQETQYF. The CDR3 DNA reads TGCAGTGCTATAGTGGGGGCCAACCAAGAGACCCAGTACTTC. The chain uses TRBV20-1 and TRBJ2-5; TRBD1 might be the D (6 bases). The CDR3 extends over 14 amino acids. Germline V gene data show CDR1 as DFQATT and CDR2 as SNEGSKA (reference sequence). V dropped 4 bases and J dropped 0 bases, with 12 bases sitting between them.

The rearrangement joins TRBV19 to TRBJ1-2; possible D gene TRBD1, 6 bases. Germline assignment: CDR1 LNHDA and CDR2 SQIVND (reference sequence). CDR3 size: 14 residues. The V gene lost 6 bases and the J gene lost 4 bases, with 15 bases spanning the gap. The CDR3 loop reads CASSMGAGSYGYTF. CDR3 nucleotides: TGTGCCAGTAGCATGGGGGCAGGGAGCTATGGCTACACCTTC.

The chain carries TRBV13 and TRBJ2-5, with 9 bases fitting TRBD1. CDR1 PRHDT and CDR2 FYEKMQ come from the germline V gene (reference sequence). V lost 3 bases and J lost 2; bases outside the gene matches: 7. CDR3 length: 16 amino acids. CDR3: CASSFTRQGGQETQYF. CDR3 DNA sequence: TGTGCCAGCAGCTTCACCCGACAGGGGGGGCAAGAGACCCAGTACTTC.

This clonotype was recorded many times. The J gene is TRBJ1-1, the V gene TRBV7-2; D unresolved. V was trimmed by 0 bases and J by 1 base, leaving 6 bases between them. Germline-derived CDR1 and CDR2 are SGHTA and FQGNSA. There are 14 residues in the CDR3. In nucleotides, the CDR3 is TGTGCCAGCAGCTTAGCGTCCAAGAACACTGAAGCTTTCTTT. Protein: CASSLASKNTEAFF.

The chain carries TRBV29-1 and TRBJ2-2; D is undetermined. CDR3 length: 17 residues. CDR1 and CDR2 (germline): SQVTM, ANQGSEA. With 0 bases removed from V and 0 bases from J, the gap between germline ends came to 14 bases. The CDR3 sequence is CSVEDHLNTANTGELFF. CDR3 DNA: TGCAGCGTTGAAGATCACCTTAACACGGCGAACACCGGGGAGCTGTTTTTT.

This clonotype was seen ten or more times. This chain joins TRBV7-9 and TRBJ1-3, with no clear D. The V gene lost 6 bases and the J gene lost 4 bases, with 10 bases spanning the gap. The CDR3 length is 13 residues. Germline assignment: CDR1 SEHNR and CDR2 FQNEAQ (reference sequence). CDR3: CASSSGSGNTIYF. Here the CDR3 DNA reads TGTGCCAGCAGTTCGGGTTCGGGAAACACCATATATTTT.

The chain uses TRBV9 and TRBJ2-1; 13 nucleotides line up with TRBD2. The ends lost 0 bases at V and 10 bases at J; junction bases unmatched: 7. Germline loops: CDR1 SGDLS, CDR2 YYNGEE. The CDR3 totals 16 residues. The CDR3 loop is CASSVAGLAGIDEQFF. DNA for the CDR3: TGTGCCAGCAGCGTAGCGGGACTAGCGGGAATAGACGAGCAGTTCTTC.

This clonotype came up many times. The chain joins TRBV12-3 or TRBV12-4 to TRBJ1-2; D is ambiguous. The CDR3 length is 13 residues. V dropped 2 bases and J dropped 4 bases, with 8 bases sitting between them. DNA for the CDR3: TGTGCCAGCAGTTTATATAGCGCCTATGGCTACACCTTC. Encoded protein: CASSLYSAYGYTF.

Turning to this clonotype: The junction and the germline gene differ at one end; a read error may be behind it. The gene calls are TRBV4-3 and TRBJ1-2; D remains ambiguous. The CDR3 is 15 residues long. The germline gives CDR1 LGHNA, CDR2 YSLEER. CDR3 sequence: CASSPRGADEGGYAF. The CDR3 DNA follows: TGCGCCAGCAGCCCAAGAGGAGCAGACGAGGGTGGCTACGCCTTC.

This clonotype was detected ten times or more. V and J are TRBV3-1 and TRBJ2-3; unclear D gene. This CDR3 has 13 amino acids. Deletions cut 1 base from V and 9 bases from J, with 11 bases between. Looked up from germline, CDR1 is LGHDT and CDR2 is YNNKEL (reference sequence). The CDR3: CASSQARFGTQYF. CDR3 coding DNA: TGTGCCAGCAGCCAAGCTAGGTTTGGAACGCAGTATTTT.

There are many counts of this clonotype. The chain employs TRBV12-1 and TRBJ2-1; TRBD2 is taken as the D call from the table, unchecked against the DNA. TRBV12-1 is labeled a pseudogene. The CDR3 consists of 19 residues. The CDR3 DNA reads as TGTGCCAGCAGCTCCACTAGCGGGAGGGCCCGGAGCTCCTACAATGAGCAGTTCTTC. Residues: CASSSTSGRARSSYNEQFF.

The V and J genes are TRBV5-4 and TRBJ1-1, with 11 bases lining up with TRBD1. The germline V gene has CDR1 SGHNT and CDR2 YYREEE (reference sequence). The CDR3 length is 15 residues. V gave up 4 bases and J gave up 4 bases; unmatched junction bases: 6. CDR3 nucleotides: TGTGCCAGCAGCATGGACAGGGGGCAGGGCACTGAAGCTTTCTTT. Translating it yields CASSMDRGQGTEAFF. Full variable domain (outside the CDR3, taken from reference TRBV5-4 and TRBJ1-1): ETGVTQSPTHLIKTRGQQVTLRCSSQSGHNTVSWYQQALGQGPQFIFQYYREEENGRGNFPPRFSGLQFPNYSSELNVNALELDDSALYLCASSMDRGQGTEAFFGQGTRLTVV.

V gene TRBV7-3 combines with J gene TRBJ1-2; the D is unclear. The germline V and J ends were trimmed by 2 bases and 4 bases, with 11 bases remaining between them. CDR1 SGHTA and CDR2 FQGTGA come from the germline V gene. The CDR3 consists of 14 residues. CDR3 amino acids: CASSLGVRGYGYTF. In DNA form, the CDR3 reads TGTGCCAGCAGCTTAGGTGTTCGTGGCTATGGCTACACCTTC.

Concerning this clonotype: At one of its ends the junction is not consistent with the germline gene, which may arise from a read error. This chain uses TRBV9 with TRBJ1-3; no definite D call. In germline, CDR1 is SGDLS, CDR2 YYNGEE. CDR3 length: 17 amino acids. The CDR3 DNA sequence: TGTGCCAGCAGCGTAGTTATGCGGCTGACACTCTGGAAACACCATATATTT. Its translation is CASSVVMRLTLWKHHIF.